This is a list of T cell receptor beta chains from one sample in a study of blood T cell repertoires in COVID-19. TCRdb's copy holds only in-frame clones and misses some; the assay was immunoSEQ multiplex PCR. The data contain some 100,000 clones, 85% to 90% of them singletons. The sample taken for sequencing was peripheral blood. All receptors derive from a human donor in a cohort sampled during active COVID-19. Both conserved end residues are part of each CDR3. A D gene is named only where the DNA matches it firmly. Where a row states a size, it is once, few, many or the class of an expanded clone; other rows omit it.

v_call,clone_size,d_call,j_call,cdr3_aa,cdr3_nt
TRBV24-1,-,-,TRBJ1-2,CATPGTPGTF,TGTGCCACCCCCGGGACTCCCGGCACCTTC
TRBV18,few,-,TRBJ1-6,CASSPIPQSDSPLHF,TGTGCCAGCTCACCAATCCCCCAATCGGATTCACCCCTCCACTTT
TRBV28,-,TRBD1,TRBJ2-2,CASSLFPTGEYSGELFF,TGTGCCAGCAGTTTATTCCCGACAGGGGAGTATTCCGGGGAGCTGTTTTTT
TRBV12-5,-,-,TRBJ1-1,CASGLFPGTEAFF,TGTGCTAGTGGTCTGTTCCCCGGGACTGAAGCTTTCTTT
TRBV5-4,-,TRBD1,TRBJ2-1,CASSPDRATYNEQFF,TGTGCCAGCAGCCCGGACAGGGCGACCTACAATGAGCAGTTCTTC
TRBV25-1,-,-,TRBJ1-2,CASSERGGYTF,TGTGCCAGCAGTGAAAGGGGAGGCTACACCTTC
TRBV7-9,few,-,TRBJ1-1,CASSPGDREGGAFF,TGTGCCAGCAGCCCAGGGGACCGGGAAGGTGGAGCTTTCTTT
TRBV6-2/TRBV6-3,-,-,TRBJ2-5,CASSDPGKQETQYF,TGTGCCAGCAGCGACCCGGGGAAACAAGAGACCCAGTACTTC
TRBV5-1,-,TRBD1,TRBJ2-6,CASSGQAHSGANVLTF,TGCGCCAGCAGCGGACAGGCACACTCTGGGGCCAACGTCCTGACTTTC
TRBV14,-,-,TRBJ1-6,CASSPLTGNNSPLHF,TGTGCCAGCAGCCCGCTTACAGGAAATAATTCACCCCTCCACTTT
TRBV5-1,-,-,TRBJ2-2,CASGRGRADTGELFF,TGCGCCAGCGGCAGGGGAAGGGCGGACACCGGGGAGCTGTTTTTT
TRBV5-1,-,TRBD2,TRBJ2-5,CASSLTSGPYNKTQYF,TGCGCCAGCAGTCTGACTAGCGGACCTTATAACAAGACCCAGTACTTC
TRBV6-5,-,-,TRBJ2-3,CASSDYSSTDTQYF,TGTGCCAGCAGCGACTATTCCAGCACAGATACGCAGTATTTT
TRBV27,-,TRBD1,TRBJ1-2,CASSPVSGGGGYTF,TGTGCCAGCAGCCCTGTCTCAGGGGGCGGGGGCTACACCTTC
TRBV2,-,TRBD1,TRBJ2-1,CADRQGANNEQFF,TGTGCCGACCGACAGGGAGCAAACAATGAGCAGTTCTTC
TRBV7-9,-,TRBD1,TRBJ1-2,CASSSLPSTGGNYGYTF,TGTGCCAGCAGCTCCCTACCCTCGACAGGGGGCAACTATGGCTACACCTTC
TRBV7-8,-,TRBD2,TRBJ2-3,CASSLTPGLAALPDTQYF,TGTGCCAGCAGCTTAACCCCGGGACTAGCGGCACTCCCAGATACGCAGTATTTT
TRBV7-3,-,-,TRBJ2-6,CASSLLGHQTSGANVLTF,TGTGCCAGCAGCTTACTCGGACACCAAACCTCTGGGGCCAACGTCCTGACTTTC
TRBV4-1,-,-,TRBJ1-1,CASSVRVGGLEANTEAFF,TGCGCCAGCAGCGTCCGAGTCGGGGGGTTAGAGGCGAACACTGAAGCTTTCTTT
TRBV7-3,-,-,TRBJ2-3,CASSSSGFSTDTQYF,TGTGCCAGCAGCTCCAGCGGATTTAGCACAGATACGCAGTATTTT
TRBV5-4,-,TRBD1,TRBJ2-7,CASSLNRGIYEQYF,TGTGCCAGCAGCTTGAACAGGGGGATCTACGAGCAGTACTTC
TRBV28,-,-,TRBJ2-3,CASSFQGWSDTQYF,TGTGCCAGCAGTTTCCAGGGTTGGTCAGATACGCAGTATTTT